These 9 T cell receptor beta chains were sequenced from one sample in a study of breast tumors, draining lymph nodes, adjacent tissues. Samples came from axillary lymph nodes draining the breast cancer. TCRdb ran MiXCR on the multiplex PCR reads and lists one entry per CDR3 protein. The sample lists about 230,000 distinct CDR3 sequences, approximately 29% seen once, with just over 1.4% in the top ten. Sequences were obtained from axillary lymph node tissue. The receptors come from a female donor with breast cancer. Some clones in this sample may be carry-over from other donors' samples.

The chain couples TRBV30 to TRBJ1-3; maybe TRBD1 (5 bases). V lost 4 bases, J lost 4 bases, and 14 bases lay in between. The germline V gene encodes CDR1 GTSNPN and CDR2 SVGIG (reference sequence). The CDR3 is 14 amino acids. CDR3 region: CAWKSDSLGNTIYF. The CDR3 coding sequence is TGTGCCTGGAAATCCGACAGTCTCGGAAACACCATATATTTT.

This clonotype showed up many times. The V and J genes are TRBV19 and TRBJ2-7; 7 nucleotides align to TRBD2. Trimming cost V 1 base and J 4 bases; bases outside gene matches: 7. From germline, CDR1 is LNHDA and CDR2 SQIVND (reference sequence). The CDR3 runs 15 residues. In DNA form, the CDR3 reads TGTGCCAGTAGTATAGCGGGAGGAGAAGGGTACGAGCAGTACTTC. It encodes CASSIAGGEGYEQYF.

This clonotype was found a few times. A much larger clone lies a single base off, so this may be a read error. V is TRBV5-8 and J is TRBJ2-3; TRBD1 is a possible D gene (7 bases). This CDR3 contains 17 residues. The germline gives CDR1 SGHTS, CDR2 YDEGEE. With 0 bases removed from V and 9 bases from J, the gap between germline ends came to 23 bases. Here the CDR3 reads CASSLEGAGTGGGTQYF. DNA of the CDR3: TGTGCCAGCAGCTTGGAGGGGGCTGGGACCGGAGGAGGGACGCAGTATTTT.

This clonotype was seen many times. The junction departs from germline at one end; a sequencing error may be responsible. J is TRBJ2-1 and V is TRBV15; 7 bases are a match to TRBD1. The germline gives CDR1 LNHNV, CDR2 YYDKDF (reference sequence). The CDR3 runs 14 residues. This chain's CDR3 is CATRRGKTYNEQFF. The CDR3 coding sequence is TGTGCCACCCGCAGGGGGAAGACCTACAATGAGCAGTTCTTC.

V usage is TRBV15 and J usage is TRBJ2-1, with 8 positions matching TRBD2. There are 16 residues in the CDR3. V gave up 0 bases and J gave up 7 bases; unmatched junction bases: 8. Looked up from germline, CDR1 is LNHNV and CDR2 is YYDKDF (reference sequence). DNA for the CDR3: TGTGCCACCAGCAGAGACGATGGGGGACTAGATAATGAGCAGTTCTTC. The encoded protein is CATSRDDGGLDNEQFF.

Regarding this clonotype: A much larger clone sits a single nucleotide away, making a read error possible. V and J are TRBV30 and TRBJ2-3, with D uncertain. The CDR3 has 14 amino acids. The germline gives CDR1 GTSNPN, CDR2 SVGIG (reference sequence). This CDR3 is CAWSVVGFTVTQYF. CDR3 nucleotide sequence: TGTGCCTGGAGTGTAGTGGGATTCACAGTTACGCAGTATTTT.

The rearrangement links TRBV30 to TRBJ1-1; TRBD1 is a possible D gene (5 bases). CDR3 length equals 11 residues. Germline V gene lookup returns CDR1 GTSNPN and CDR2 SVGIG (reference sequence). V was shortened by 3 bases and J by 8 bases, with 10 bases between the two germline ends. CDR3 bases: TGTGCCTGGAGGGACACTACGGAAGCTTTCTTT. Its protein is CAWRDTTEAFF.

The CDR3 loop is CASTKLDSANYGYTF. In DNA, the CDR3 is TGTGCCAGCACCAAGCTGGACAGCGCTAACTATGGCTACACCTTC. The chain links TRBV12-3 or TRBV12-4 to TRBJ1-2, with D maybe TRBD1 (6 bases). V shed 7 bases and J shed 0 bases, with 15 bases lying between them. This CDR3 has 15 residues.

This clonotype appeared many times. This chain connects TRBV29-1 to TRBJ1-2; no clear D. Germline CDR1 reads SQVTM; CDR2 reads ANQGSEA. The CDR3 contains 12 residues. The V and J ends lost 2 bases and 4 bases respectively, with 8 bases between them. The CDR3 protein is CSVERGPYGYTF. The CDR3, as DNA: TGCAGCGTTGAAAGAGGGCCCTATGGCTACACCTTC.